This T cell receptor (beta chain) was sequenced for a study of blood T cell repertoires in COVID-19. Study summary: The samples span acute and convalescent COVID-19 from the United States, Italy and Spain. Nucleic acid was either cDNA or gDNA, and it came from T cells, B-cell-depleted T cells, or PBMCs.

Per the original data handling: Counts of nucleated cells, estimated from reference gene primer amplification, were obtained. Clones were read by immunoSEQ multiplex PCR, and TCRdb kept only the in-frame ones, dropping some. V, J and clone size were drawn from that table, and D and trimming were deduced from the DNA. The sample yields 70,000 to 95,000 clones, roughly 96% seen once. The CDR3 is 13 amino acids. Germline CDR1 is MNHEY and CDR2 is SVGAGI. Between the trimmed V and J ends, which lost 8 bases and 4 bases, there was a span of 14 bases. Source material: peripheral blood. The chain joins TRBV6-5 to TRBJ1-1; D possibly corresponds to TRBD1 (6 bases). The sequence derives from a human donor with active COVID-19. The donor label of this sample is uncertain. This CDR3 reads CASSKGGGTEAFF. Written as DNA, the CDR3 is TGTGCCAGCTCTAAGGGGGGGGGCACTGAAGCTTTCTTT.